The 3 T cell receptor beta chains below were found in one sample sequenced in a study of blood T cell repertoires in COVID-19. The repertoire was sequenced with immunoSEQ multiplex PCR; TCRdb's copy has only in-frame clones and lacks some. This table has tens of thousands of clones, approximately 87% appearing once. Specimen: peripheral blood. The source is a woman aged 70 to 79 with acute or convalescent COVID-19.

The J gene is TRBJ2-2, the V gene TRBV2; TRBD1 matches 10 bases. The CDR3 is 14 residues long. Per the germline V gene, CDR1 is SNHLY and CDR2 is FYNNEI. J was trimmed by 4 bases and V by 8 bases; bases with no gene match: 4. CDR3 sequence: CASQGQGTTGELFF. As DNA, the CDR3 is TGTGCCAGCCAGGGACAGGGGACCACCGGGGAGCTGTTTTTT.

This clone was observed a handful of times. This chain uses TRBV7-8 with TRBJ1-1, with a weak D call TRBD1 (5 bases). V lost 5 bases to trimming and J lost 5 bases, with 12 bases between them. Germline CDR1 and CDR2: SGHVS and FQNEAQ. This CDR3 is built from 13 residues. CDR3 protein: CASSLRDGTEAFF. The CDR3 nucleotides are TGTGCCAGCAGCCTCAGGGATGGGACTGAAGCTTTCTTT.

The rearrangement uses TRBV13 and TRBJ2-7; 11 nucleotides align to TRBD2. The CDR3 has 14 amino acids. Germline CDR1 reads PRHDT; CDR2 reads FYEKMQ (reference sequence). J lost 1 base, V lost 8 bases, and 4 bases had no gene match. In nucleotides, the CDR3 is TGTGCCAGCGGCACTAGCGGGGGTTCCTACGAGCAGTACGTC. Translated, it gives CASGTSGGSYEQYV.